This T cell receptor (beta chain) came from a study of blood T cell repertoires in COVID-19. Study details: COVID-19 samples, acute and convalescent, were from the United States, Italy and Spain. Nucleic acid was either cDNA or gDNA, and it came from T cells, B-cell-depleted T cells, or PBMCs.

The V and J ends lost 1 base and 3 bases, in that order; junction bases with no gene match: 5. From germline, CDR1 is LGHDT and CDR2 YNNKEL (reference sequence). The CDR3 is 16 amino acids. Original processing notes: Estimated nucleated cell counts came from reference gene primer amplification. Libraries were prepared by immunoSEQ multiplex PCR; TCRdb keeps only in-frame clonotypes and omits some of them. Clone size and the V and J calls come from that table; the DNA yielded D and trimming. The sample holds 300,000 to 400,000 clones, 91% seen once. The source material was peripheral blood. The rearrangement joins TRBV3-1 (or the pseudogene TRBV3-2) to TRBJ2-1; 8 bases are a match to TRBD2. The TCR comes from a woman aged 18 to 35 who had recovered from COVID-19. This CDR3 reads CASSQVSSGLYNEQFF. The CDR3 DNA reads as TGTGCCAGCAGCCAAGTGTCTAGCGGGCTCTACAATGAGCAGTTCTTC.